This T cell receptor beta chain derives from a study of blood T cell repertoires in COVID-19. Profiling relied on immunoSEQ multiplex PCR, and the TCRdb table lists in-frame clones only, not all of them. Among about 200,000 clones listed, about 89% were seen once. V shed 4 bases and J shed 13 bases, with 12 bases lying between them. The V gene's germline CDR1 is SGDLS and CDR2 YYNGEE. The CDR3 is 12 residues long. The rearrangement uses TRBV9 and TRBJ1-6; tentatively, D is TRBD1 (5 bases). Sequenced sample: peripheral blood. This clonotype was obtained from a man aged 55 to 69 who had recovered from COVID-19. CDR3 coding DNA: TGTGCCAGCAGCCCCGGGGGGGGGCCCCTCCACTTT. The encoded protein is CASSPGGGPLHF.